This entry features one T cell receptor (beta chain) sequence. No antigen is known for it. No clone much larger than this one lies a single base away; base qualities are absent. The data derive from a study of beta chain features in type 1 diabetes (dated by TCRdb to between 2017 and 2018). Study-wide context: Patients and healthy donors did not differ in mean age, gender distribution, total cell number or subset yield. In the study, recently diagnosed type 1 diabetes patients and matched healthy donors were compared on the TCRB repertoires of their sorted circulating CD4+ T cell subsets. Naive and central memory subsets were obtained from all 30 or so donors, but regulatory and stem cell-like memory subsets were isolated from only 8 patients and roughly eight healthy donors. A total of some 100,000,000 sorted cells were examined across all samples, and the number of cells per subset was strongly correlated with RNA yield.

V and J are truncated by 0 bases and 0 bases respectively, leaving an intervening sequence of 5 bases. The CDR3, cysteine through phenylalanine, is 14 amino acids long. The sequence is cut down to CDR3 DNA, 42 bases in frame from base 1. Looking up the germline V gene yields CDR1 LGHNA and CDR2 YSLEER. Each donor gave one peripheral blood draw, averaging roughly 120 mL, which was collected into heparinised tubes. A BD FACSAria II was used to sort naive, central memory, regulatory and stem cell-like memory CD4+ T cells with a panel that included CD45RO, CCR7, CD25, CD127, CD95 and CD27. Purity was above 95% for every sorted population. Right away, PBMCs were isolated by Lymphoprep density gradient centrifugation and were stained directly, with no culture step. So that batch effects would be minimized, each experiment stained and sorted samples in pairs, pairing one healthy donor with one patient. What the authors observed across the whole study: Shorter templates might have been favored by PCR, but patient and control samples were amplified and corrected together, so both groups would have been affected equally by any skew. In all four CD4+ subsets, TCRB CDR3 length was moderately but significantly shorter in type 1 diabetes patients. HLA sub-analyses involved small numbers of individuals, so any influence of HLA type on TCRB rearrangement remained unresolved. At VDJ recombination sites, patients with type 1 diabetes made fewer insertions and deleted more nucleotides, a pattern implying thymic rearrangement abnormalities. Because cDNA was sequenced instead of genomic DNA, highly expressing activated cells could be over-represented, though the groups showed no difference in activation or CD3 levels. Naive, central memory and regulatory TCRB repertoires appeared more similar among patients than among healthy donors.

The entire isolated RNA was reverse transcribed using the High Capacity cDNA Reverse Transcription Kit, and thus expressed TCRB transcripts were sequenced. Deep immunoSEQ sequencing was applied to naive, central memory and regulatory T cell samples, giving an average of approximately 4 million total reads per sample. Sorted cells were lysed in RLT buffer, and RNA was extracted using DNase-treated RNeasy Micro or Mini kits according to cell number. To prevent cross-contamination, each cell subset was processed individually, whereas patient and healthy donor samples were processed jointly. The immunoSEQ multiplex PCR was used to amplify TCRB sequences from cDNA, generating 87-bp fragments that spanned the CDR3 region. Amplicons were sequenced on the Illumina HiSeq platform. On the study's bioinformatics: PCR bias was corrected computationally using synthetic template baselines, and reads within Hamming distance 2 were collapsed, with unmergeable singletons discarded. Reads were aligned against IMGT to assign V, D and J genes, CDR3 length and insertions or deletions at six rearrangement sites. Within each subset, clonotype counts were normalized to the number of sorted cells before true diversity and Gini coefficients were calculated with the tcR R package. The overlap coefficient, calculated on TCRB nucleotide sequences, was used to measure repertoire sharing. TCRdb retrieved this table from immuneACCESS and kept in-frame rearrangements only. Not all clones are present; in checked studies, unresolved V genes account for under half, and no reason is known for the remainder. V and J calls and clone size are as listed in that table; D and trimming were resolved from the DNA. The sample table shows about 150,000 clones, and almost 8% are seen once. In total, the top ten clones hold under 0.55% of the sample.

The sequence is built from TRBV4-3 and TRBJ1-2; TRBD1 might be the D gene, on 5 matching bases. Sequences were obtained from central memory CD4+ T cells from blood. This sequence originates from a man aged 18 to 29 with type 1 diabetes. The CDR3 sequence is CASSQETANYGYTF. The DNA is TGCGCCAGCAGCCAAGAGACAGCTAACTATGGCTACACCTTC.